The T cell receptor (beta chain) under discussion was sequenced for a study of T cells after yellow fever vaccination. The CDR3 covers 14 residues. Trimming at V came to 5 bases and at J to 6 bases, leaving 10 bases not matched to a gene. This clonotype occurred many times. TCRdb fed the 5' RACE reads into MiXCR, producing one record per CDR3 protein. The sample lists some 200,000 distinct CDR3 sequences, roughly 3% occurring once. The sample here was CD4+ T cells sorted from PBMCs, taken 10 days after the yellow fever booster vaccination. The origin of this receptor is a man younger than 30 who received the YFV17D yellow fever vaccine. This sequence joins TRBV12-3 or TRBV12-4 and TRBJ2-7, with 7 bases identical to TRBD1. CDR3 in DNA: TGTGCCAGCAGTCGACAGGGATCTCTGGGCGAGCAGTACTTC. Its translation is CASSRQGSLGEQYF.